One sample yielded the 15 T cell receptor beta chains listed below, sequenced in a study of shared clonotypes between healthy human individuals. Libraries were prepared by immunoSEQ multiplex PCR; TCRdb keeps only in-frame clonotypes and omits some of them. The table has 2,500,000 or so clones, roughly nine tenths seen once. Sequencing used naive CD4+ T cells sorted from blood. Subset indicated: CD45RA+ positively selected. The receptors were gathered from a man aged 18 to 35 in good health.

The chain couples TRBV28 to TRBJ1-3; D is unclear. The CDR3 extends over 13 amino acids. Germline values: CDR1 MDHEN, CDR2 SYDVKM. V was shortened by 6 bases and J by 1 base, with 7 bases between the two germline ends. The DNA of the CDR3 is TGTGCCAGCAGGCTGGAATCTGGAAACACCATATATTTT. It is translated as CASRLESGNTIYF.

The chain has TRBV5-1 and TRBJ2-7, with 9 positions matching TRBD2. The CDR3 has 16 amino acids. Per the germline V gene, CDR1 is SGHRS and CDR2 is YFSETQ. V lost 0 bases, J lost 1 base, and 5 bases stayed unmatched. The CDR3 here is CASSLVLAGPSYEQYF. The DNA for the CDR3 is TGCGCCAGCAGCTTGGTCCTAGCGGGGCCGTCCTACGAGCAGTACTTC.

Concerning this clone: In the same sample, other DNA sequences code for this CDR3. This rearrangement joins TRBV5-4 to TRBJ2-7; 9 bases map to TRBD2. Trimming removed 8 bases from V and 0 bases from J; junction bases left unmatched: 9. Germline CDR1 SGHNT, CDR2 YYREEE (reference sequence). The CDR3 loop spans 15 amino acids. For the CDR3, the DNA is TGTGCCAGTAGCACTAGCGGGTGGAGCTCCTACGAGCAGTACTTC. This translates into CASSTSGWSSYEQYF.

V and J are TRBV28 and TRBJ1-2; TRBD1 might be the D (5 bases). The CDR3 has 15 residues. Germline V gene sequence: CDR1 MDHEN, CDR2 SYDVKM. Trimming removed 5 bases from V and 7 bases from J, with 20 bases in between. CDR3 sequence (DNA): TGTGCCAGCAGTCCTGGGACCACCGGGTTGGTTGGCTACACCTTC. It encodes CASSPGTTGLVGYTF.

CDR3 amino acids: CASSPARGLAGLNEQFF. The CDR3 nucleotides read TGTGCCAGCTCACCAGCCCGAGGACTAGCGGGTTTGAATGAGCAGTTCTTC. The chain is built from TRBV18 and TRBJ2-1; the match to TRBD2 covers 11 bases. The germline gives CDR1 KGHSH, CDR2 LQKENI. Losses at the gene ends were 2 bases for V and 7 bases for J; bases not matched to a gene: 10. CDR3 length equals 17 residues.

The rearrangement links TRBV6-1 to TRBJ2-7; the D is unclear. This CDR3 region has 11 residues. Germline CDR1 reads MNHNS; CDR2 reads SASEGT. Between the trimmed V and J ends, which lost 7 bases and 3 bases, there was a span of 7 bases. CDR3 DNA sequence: TGTGCCAGCAACAGAAACTACGAGCAGTACTTC. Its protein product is CASNRNYEQYF.

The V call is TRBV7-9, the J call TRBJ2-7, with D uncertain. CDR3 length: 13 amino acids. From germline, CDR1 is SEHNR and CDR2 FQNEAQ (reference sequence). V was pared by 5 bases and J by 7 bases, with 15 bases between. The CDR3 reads CASSVRSSDEQYF. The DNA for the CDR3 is TGTGCCAGCAGCGTTAGGTCCTCAGATGAGCAGTACTTC. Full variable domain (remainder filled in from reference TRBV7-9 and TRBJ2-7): DTGVSQNPRHKITKRGQNVTFRCDPISEHNRLYWYRQTLGQGPEFLTYFQNEAQLEKSRLLSDRFSAERPKGSFSTLEIQRTEQGDSAMYLCASSVRSSDEQYFGPGTRLTVT.

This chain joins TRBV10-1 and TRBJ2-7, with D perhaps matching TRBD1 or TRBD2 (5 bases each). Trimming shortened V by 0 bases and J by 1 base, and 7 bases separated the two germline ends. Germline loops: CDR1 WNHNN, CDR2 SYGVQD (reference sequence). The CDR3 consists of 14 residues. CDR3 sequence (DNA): TGCGCCAGCAGTGAGTCCGAGGGGTCCTACGAGCAGTACTTC. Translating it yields CASSESEGSYEQYF.

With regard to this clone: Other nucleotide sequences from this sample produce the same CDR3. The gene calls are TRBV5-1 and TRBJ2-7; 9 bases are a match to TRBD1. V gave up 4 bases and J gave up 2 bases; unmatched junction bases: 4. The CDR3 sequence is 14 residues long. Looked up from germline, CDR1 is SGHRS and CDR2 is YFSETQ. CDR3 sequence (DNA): TGCGCCAGCAGCGCTGACAGGGGGGCCTACGAGCAGTACTTC. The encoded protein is CASSADRGAYEQYF. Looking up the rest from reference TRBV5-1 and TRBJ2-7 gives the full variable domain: KAGVTQTPRYLIKTRGQQVTLSCSPISGHRSVSWYQQTPGQGLQFLFEYFSETQRNKGNFPGRFSGRQFSNSRSEMNVSTLELGDSALYLCASSADRGAYEQYFGPGTRLTVT.

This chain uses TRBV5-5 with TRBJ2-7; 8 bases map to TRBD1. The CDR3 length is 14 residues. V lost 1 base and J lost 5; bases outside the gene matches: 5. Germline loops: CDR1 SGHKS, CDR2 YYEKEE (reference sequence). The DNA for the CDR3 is TGTGCCAGCAGCTTGAGGTCAGGGGGCCACGAGCAGTACTTC. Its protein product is CASSLRSGGHEQYF.

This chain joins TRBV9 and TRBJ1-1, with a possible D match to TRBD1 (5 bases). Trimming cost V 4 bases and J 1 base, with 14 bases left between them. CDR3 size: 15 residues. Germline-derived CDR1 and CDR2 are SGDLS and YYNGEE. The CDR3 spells CASSPPRQQNTEAFF. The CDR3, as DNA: TGTGCCAGCAGCCCACCAAGACAGCAGAACACTGAAGCTTTCTTT.

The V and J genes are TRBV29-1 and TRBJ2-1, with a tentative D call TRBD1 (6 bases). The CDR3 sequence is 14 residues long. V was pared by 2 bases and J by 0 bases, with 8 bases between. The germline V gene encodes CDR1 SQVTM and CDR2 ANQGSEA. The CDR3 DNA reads TGCAGCGTTGAAAGGGGGACCTCCTACAATGAGCAGTTCTTC. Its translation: CSVERGTSYNEQFF.

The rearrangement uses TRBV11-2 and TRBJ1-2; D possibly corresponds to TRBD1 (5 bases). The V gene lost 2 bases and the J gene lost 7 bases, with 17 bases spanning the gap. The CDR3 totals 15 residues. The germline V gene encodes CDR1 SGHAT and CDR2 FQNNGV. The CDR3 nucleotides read TGTGCCAGCAGCTTAACTCAGGGTCTGGCAGGTGGCTACACCTTC. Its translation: CASSLTQGLAGGYTF. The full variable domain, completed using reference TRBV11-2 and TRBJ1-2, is EAGVAQSPRYKIIEKRQSVAFWCNPISGHATLYWYQQILGQGPKLLIQFQNNGVVDDSQLPKDRFSAERLKGVDSTLKIQPAKLEDSAVYLCASSLTQGLAGGYTFGSGTRLTVV.

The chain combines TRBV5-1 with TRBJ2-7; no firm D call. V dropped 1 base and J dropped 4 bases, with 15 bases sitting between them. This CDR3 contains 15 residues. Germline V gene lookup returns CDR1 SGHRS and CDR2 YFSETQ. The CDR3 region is CASSLTSRTRYEQYF. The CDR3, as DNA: TGCGCCAGCAGCTTGACTTCTCGGACCCGTTACGAGCAGTACTTC. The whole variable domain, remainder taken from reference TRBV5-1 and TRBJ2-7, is KAGVTQTPRYLIKTRGQQVTLSCSPISGHRSVSWYQQTPGQGLQFLFEYFSETQRNKGNFPGRFSGRQFSNSRSEMNVSTLELGDSALYLCASSLTSRTRYEQYFGPGTRLTVT.

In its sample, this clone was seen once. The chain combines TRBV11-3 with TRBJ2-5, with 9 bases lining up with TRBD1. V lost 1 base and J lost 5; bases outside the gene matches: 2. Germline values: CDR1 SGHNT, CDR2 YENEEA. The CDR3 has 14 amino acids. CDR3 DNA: TGTGCCAGCAGCTTAGGGGACAGGGACGAGACCCAGTACTTC. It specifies CASSLGDRDETQYF.